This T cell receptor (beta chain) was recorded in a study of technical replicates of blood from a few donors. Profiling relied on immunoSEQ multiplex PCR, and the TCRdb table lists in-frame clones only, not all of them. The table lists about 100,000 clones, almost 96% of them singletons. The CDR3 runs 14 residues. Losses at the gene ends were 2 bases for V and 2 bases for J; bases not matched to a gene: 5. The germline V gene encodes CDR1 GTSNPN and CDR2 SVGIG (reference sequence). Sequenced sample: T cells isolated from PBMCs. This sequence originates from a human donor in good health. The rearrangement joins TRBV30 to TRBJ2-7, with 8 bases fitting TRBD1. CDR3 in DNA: TGTGCCTGGAGTACCCTGGACAGGGCCTACGAGCAGTACTTC. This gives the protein CAWSTLDRAYEQYF.